The text below deals with one T cell receptor (beta chain). This sample was taken from a study of blood T cell repertoires in COVID-19. Across the whole study: The United States, Italy and Spain provided the acute and convalescent COVID-19 samples. T cells, B-cell-depleted T cells, or PBMCs provided the cDNA or gDNA that served as material.

Per the original data handling: Reference gene primers were amplified, and this amplification served to estimate nucleated cell counts. TCRdb's copy holds only in-frame clones and misses some; the assay was immunoSEQ multiplex PCR. V, J and clone size were drawn from that table, and D and trimming were deduced from the DNA. Of about 230,000 clones listed, 70% to 90% are singletons. V shed 4 bases and J 9 bases; nucleotides not matched to a gene: 9. This CDR3 region has 15 residues. Germline CDR1 LGHDT, CDR2 YNNKEL (reference sequence). This clonotype was obtained from an older woman with active or convalescent COVID-19. The sequenced sample was peripheral blood. The chain employs TRBV3-1 (or the pseudogene TRBV3-2) and TRBJ2-1, with 10 bases identical to TRBD2. CDR3 nucleotide sequence: TGTGCCAGCAGCCGAATAGCGGGGGGCCGCGGTGAGCAGTTCTTC. This codes for CASSRIAGGRGEQFF.